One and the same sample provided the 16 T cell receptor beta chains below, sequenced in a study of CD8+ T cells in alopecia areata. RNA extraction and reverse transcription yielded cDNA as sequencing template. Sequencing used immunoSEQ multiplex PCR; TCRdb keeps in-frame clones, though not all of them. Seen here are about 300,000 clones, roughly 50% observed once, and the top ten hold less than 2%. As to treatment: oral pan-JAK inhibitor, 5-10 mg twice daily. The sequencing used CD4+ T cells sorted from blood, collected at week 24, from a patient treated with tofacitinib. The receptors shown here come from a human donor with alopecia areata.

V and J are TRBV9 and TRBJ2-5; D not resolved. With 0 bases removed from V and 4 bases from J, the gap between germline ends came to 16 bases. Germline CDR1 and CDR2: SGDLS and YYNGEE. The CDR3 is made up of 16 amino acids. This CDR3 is CASSVGNSGVGETQYF. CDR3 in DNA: TGTGCCAGCAGCGTAGGAAATTCTGGGGTAGGAGAGACCCAGTACTTC.

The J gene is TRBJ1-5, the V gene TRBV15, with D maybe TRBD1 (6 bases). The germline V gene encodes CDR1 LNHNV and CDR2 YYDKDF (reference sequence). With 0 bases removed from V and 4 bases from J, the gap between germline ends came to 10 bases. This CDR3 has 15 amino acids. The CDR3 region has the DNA TGTGCCACCAGCAGAGACGGGGACATGAATCAGCCCCAGCATTTT. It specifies CATSRDGDMNQPQHF.

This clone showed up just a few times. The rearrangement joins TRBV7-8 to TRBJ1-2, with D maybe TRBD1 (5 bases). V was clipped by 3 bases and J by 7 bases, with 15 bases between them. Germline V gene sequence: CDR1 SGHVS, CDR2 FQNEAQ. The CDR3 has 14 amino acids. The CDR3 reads CASSFATGGGGYTF. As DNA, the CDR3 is TGTGCCAGCAGCTTCGCCACCGGGGGGGGTGGCTACACCTTC.

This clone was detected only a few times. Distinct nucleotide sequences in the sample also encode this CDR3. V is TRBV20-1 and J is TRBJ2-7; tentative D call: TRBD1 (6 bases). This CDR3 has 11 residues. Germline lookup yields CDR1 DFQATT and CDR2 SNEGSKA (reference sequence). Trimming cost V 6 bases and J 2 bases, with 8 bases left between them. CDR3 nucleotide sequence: TGCAGTGCGCGACAGGCCTACGAGCAGTACTTC. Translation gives CSARQAYEQYF.

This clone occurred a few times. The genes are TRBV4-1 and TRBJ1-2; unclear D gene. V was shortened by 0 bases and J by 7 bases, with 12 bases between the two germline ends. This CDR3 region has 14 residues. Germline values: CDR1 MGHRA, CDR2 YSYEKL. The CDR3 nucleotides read TGCGCCAGCAGCCAAGAATATTGGTCTCTTGGCTACACCTTC. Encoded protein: CASSQEYWSLGYTF.

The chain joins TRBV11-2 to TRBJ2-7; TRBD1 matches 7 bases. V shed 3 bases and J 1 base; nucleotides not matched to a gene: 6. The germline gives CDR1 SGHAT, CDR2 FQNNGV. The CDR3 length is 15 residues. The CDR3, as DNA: TGTGCCAGCAGCTTCCCATTGACAGGGTCCTACGAGCAGTACTTC. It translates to CASSFPLTGSYEQYF.

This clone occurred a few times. As DNA, the CDR3 is TGTGCCAGCAGTGAAGCAGGGGTCGTCTACAATGAGCAGTTCTTC. Translated, it gives CASSEAGVVYNEQFF. The chain joins TRBV2 to TRBJ2-1, with a tentative D call TRBD1 (5 bases). Looked up from germline, CDR1 is SNHLY and CDR2 is FYNNEI. This CDR3 has 15 residues. Trimming took 0 bases from V and 3 from J, leaving 9 bases between them.

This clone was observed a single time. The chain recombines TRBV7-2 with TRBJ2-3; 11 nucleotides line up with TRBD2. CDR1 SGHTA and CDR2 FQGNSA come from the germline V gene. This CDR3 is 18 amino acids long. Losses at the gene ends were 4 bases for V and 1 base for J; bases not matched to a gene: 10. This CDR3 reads CASSSRVSGGVGTDTQYF. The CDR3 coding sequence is TGTGCCAGCAGCTCCCGGGTTAGCGGGGGGGTTGGCACAGATACGCAGTATTTT.

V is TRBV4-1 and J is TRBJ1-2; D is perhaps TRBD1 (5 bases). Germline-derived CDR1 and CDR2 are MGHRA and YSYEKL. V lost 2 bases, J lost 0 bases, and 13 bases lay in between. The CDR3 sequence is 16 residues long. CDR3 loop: CASSQSIRDANYGYTF. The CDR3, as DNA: TGCGCCAGCAGCCAATCTATCAGGGACGCTAACTATGGCTACACCTTC.

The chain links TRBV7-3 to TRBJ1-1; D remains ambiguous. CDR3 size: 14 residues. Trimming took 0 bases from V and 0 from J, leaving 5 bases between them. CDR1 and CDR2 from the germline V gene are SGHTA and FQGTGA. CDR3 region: CASSLTGVNTEAFF. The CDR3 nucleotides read TGTGCCAGCAGCTTAACCGGTGTGAACACTGAAGCTTTCTTT.

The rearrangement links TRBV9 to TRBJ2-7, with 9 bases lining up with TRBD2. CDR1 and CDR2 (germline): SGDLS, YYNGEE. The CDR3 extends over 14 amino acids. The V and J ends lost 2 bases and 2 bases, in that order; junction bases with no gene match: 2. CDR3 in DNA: TGTGCCAGCAGCGTCCTAGCGGGACCCTACGAGCAGTACTTC. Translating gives CASSVLAGPYEQYF. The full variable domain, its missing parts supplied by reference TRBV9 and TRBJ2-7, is DSGVTQTPKHLITATGQRVTLRCSPRSGDLSVYWYQQSLDQGLQFLIQYYNGEERAKGNILERFSAQQFPDLHSELNLSSLELGDSALYFCASSVLAGPYEQYFGPGTRLTVT.

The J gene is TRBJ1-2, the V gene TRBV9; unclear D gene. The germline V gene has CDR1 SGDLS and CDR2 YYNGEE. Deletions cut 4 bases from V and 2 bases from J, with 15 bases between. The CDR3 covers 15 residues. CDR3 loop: CASSPNRRSNYGYTF. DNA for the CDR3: TGTGCCAGCAGCCCAAACCGGAGGTCGAACTATGGCTACACCTTC.

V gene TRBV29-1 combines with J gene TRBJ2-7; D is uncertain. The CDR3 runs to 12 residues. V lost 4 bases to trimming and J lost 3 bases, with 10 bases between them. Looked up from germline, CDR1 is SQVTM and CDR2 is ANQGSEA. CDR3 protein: CSVGLRLYEQYF. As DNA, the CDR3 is TGCAGCGTTGGGCTCCGCCTCTACGAGCAGTACTTC.

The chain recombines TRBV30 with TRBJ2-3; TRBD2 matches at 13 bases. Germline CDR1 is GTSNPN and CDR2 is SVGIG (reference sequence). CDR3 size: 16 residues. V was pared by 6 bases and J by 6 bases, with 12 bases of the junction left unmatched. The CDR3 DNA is TGTGCCTGCCCTGGCCCGGGACTAGCGGGGCTGGATACGCAGTATTTT. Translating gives CACPGPGLAGLDTQYF.

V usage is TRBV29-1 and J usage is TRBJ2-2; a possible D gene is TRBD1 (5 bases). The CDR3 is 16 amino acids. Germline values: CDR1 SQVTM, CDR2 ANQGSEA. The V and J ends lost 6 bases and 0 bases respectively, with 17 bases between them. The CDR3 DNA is TGCAGCGTGTTGGACACACCGGGTACGAACACCGGGGAGCTGTTTTTT. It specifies CSVLDTPGTNTGELFF.

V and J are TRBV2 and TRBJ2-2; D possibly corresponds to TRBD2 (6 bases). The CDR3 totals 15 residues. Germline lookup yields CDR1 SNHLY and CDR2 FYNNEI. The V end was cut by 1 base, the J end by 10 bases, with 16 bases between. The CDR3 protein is CASSEGRVGAKELFF. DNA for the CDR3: TGTGCCAGCAGTGAAGGGAGGGTCGGGGCCAAGGAGCTGTTTTTT.